The sequence of this T cell receptor (beta chain) was determined in a study of blood T cell repertoires in COVID-19 (dated by TCRdb to 2018 to 2021). The study in broad terms: Collaborator samples came from the United States, Italy and Spain and covered acute and convalescent phases of COVID-19. The repertoires were released in a freely available public database intended as a resource for research on the immune response to SARS-CoV-2. Samples were obtained from the ongoing ImmuneRACE study (first 160 participants) and from about 1,300 subjects provided by 6 global collaborators. Where available, HLA class I and class II types were obtained from metadata supplied by the sample provider rather than from assay-based typing. The prospective study material was composed of cDNA or gDNA derived from T cells, B-cell-depleted T cells, or PBMCs. The sample metadata nearly always contained a de-identified subject ID, COVID-19 status, age in years and sex. Deeply sampled blood TCRbeta repertoires from subjects exposed to, actively infected with, or recovered from COVID-19 were included in the dataset.

The immunoSEQ Assay, a bias-controlled multiplex PCR, was used to amplify TCRbeta CDR3 regions from genomic DNA. As for how the authors treated the data: The number of nucleated cells in each sample was estimated from the amplification of reference gene primers within the assay. To quantify the absolute abundance of each unique TCRbeta CDR3 rearrangement, sequence reads were collapsed and filtered. Productive Simpson clonality was computed per sample as the square root of Simpson's diversity index over productive rearrangements. The source is immuneACCESS, and TCRdb retained only in-frame sequences with V and J called. Part of the clones is not carried over; for the studies checked, unresolved V genes explain less than half of this, and the remainder is unexplained. V and J calls and clone size are copied from that table; D and trimming were computed from the DNA. Here the sample has some 150,000 clones; 88% occur a single time. The ten largest clonotypes hold 2.4% of the sample.

According to the germline V gene, CDR1 reads MNHEY and CDR2 reads SVGEGT. A distance of 21 bases separates the germline ends of V and J, which lose 2 bases and 2 bases respectively. Including the terminal cysteine and phenylalanine, the CDR3 comprises 18 residues. The DNA shown is the 54-base CDR3, in frame from base 1. General conclusions and limits of the study: The amount of clinical and demographic metadata varied by source and participant and was provided uncurated.

Each collaborating institution followed its own protocols to collect whole blood in K2EDTA tubes. For TCRbeta analysis, collaborator samples were shipped as frozen whole blood, as isolated PBMCs, or as DNA extracted from either sample type. As regards this clone: Its antigen is unknown. The input lacks base qualities; no much larger clone sits a single base away.

This TCR was sampled from a woman in her seventies with acute or convalescent COVID-19. The chain employs TRBV6-2 or TRBV6-3 and TRBJ1-2; possibly the D gene is TRBD1, per 6 matching bases. The material sequenced was peripheral blood. The bases are TGTGCCAGCAGTTACGAGAAGGGGATGACAGGTTTCAACTATGGCTACACCTTC. This encodes CASSYEKGMTGFNYGYTF.